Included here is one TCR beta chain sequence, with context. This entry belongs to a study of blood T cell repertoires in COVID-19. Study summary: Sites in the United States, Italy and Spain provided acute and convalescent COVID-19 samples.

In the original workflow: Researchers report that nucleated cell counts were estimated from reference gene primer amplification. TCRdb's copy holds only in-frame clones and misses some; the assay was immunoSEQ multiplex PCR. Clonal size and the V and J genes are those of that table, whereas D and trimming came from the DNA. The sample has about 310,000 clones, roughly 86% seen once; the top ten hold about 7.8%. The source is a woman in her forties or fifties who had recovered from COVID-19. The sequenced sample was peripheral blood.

In DNA, the CDR3 is TGTGCCAGCAGCCCCACCATAGCGGGGGGGCCGCGGAGCACAGATACGCAGTATTTT. Translation gives CASSPTIAGGPRSTDTQYF. This chain connects TRBV7-8 to TRBJ2-3; 11 positions match TRBD2. Germline V lookup: CDR1 SGHVS, CDR2 FQNEAQ. This CDR3 has 19 residues. J lost 0 bases, V lost 5 bases, and 13 bases had no gene match.